Listed here are 9 T cell receptor beta chains from one sample, sequenced in a study of CXCR3-negative and CXCR3-positive naive CD8 T cells. The study made its TRB cDNA libraries by 5' RACE, adding UMI labels. For each CDR3 protein, TCRdb gives one entry from its re-call of the 5' RACE reads, without DNA. Its clone listing holds 65,000 to 95,000 distinct CDR3 sequences. Sequenced input: naive CXCR3- CD8+ T cells from blood. Subset in this sample: CD45RO-CCR7+CD27+CD95- naive CD8+ T cells lacking CXCR3 (TNR3-). The receptors were gathered from a human donor in good health. Some clones in this sample may be carry-over from other donors' samples.

The CDR3 loop is CASSLGLAGTNTGELFF. The chain combines TRBV7-6 with TRBJ2-2; TCRdb's D call of TRBD2 is untestable without DNA. The germline gives CDR1 SGHVS, CDR2 FNYEAQ. This CDR3 contains 17 residues.

V gene TRBV7-8 combines with J gene TRBJ2-3; absent DNA, TCRdb's TRBD1 call cannot be checked. The CDR3 is made up of 16 amino acids. The germline gives CDR1 SGHVS, CDR2 FQNEAQ. The CDR3: CASKPSPGGRQDTQYF. The entire variable domain, with the rest obtained from reference TRBV7-8 and TRBJ2-3, is as follows: GAGVSQSPRYKVAKRGQDVALRCDPISGHVSLFWYQQALGQGPEFLTYFQNEAQLDKSGLPSDRFFAERPEGSVSTLKIQRTQQEDSAVYLCASKPSPGGRQDTQYFGPGTRLTVL.

The rearrangement links TRBV3-2 to TRBJ1-2; TCRdb calls TRBD1, which cannot be checked without DNA. TRBV3-2 is listed as a pseudogene. The CDR3 runs 16 residues. CDR3 region: CASSQDSRLPPCGYTF.

The chain couples TRBV5-6 to TRBJ2-3; the D gene TCRdb calls, TRBD2, cannot be checked with no DNA. The germline V gene has CDR1 SGHDT and CDR2 YYEEEE. The CDR3 contains 15 residues. The CDR3 loop reads CASSLASGSTDTQYF.

The J gene is TRBJ1-1, the V gene TRBV29-1; as DNA is missing, the TRBD1 call by TCRdb cannot be tested. The CDR3 is made up of 13 amino acids. Germline V lookup: CDR1 SQVTM, CDR2 ANQGSEA. CDR3 sequence: CSVERPGSTEAFF. The full variable domain, rest sourced from reference TRBV29-1 and TRBJ1-1, is SAVISQKPSRDICQRGTSLTIQCQVDSQVTMMFWYRQQPGQSLTLIATANQGSEATYESGFVIDKFPISRPNLTFSTLTVSNMSPEDSSIYLCSVERPGSTEAFFGQGTRLTVV.

The V gene is TRBV20-1, the J gene TRBJ2-5; TCRdb returns TRBD1, unconfirmable since there is no DNA. The CDR3 covers 13 residues. Germline-derived CDR1 and CDR2 are DFQATT and SNEGSKA (reference sequence). CDR3 protein: CSARVRAGETQYF.

This chain connects TRBV14 to TRBJ2-1; TCRdb's assignment of TRBD2 cannot be checked, as there is no DNA. Germline assignment: CDR1 SGHDN and CDR2 FVKESK. The CDR3 is 20 amino acids. This CDR3 reads CASSQEGLAGGPSSYNEQFF.

CDR3 sequence: CSGAMTGAVHEQYF. The chain uses TRBV29-1 and TRBJ2-7; the TRBD1 assignment by TCRdb is unverifiable without DNA. The CDR3 has 14 residues. Germline CDR1 reads SQVTM; CDR2 reads ANQGSEA.

This chain uses TRBV27 with TRBJ2-3; TCRdb selects TRBD1, and the lack of DNA leaves this call unchecked. This CDR3 region has 14 residues. From germline, CDR1 is MNHEY and CDR2 SMNVEV (reference sequence). CDR3 in amino acids: CASSLIQGADTQYF.